Listed here is a single T cell receptor (beta chain). Antigen unknown. These data come from a study of long-term antiretroviral therapy in people with HIV. Study-level background: First collections came about a decade before the 2015 immediate-ART recommendation. Points from the study as a whole: When set beside controls, HIV repertoires had CDR3 length ranges that were narrower.

There are 11 residues in the CDR3. V was trimmed by 2 bases and J by 9 bases, leaving 8 bases between them. The V gene's germline CDR1 is MNHEY and CDR2 SVGAGI. From each donor, at least one pre-ART PBMC sample and at least two post-ART PBMC samples were obtained. Specimens held roughly 1-11 million cryopreserved PBMC prior to DNA extraction. Survey-level immunoSEQ v3.0 assays were run. Data came from immunoSEQ multiplex PCR; TCRdb stores just in-frame clones and leaves some out. The repertoire holds roughly 17,000 clones, with 75% to 85% as singletons. The source material was unsorted PBMCs, sampled 2.1 years after starting antiretroviral therapy. The TCR originated in a man aged 35-49 years with HIV. The chain uses TRBV6-5 and TRBJ2-7; D unclear. The CDR3 DNA reads TGTGCCAGCAGTTACAAGGATAGGCAGTACTTC. Translating gives CASSYKDRQYF.